This T cell receptor beta chain was sequenced during a study of shared clonotypes between healthy human individuals. Study as a whole: Each donor contributed plates that comprised three CD4 naive, three CD4 memory, two CD8 naive and one CD8 memory.

How the authors handled the data: Filtering of immunoSEQ junctional sequences could not match full-length read filtering. The repertoire was sequenced with immunoSEQ multiplex PCR; TCRdb's copy has only in-frame clones and lacks some. For V, J and clone size, that table is used; D and trimming come from the DNA. Counted here are around 650,000 clones, approximately 96% occurring once; the ten biggest clones make up approximately 0.1%. Germline-derived CDR1 and CDR2 are MDHEN and SYDVKM. Deletions cut 1 base from V and 6 bases from J, with 12 bases between. This CDR3 comprises 14 residues. As defined, naive CD8 cells were CD45RO-negative and positively selected for CCR7, with terminally differentiated effector memory CD45RA+ cells excluded.

The clonotype was recovered from a woman in her 30s in good health. V gene TRBV28 combines with J gene TRBJ2-5; no definite D call. The material sequenced was naive CD8+ T cells sorted from blood. For the CDR3, the DNA is TGTGCCAGCAGTTTATCTGGATCCGATCAGACCCAGTACTTC. It encodes CASSLSGSDQTQYF.